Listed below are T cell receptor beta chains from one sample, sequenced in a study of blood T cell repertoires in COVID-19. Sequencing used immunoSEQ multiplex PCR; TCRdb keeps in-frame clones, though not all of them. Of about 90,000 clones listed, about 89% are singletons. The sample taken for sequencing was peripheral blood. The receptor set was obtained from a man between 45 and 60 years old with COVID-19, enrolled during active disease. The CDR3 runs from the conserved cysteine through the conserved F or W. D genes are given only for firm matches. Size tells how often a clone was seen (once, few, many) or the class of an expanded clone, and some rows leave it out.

CDR3aa: CASSQFLSNGYTF
CDR3nt: TGCGCCAGCAGCCAATTTCTCAGTAATGGCTACACCTTC
v_gene: TRBV4-1
j_gene: TRBJ1-2
d_gene: .
abundance: .

CDR3aa: CASTTEQGAGGYTF
CDR3nt: TGTGCCAGCACCACTGAACAGGGAGCAGGAGGCTACACCTTC
v_gene: TRBV9
j_gene: TRBJ1-2
d_gene: .
abundance: .

CDR3aa: CASSSDTLQEQYF
CDR3nt: TGCGCCAGCAGCTCGGACACCTTACAGGAGCAGTACTTC
v_gene: TRBV5-1
j_gene: TRBJ2-7
d_gene: .
abundance: .

CDR3aa: CASSPRTGLSSYEQYF
CDR3nt: TGTGCCAGCAGCCCCCGGACAGGCCTGAGCTCCTACGAGCAGTACTTC
v_gene: TRBV27
j_gene: TRBJ2-7
d_gene: TRBD1
abundance: .

CDR3aa: CASSLRSGNTIYF
CDR3nt: TGTGCCAGCAGCCTCCGCTCTGGAAACACCATATATTTT
v_gene: TRBV5-8
j_gene: TRBJ1-3
d_gene: .
abundance: .

CDR3aa: CASSPDRGQGNTIYF
CDR3nt: TGTGCCAGCAGTCCTGACAGGGGGCAAGGAAACACCATATATTTT
v_gene: TRBV7-2
j_gene: TRBJ1-3
d_gene: TRBD1
abundance: .

CDR3aa: CASSSYPAGDISPLHF
CDR3nt: TGTGCCAGCAGTTCCTACCCGGCAGGGGACATTTCACCCCTCCACTTT
v_gene: TRBV6-5
j_gene: TRBJ1-6
d_gene: .
abundance: .

CDR3aa: CASRLQGTLYGYTF
CDR3nt: TGTGCCAGCAGGCTACAGGGTACCCTCTATGGCTACACCTTC
v_gene: TRBV27
j_gene: TRBJ1-2
d_gene: .
abundance: .

CDR3aa: CASSLALDSDQPQHF
CDR3nt: TGTGCCAGCAGCTTAGCGCTGGACAGCGATCAGCCCCAGCATTTT
v_gene: TRBV7-9
j_gene: TRBJ1-5
d_gene: .
abundance: .

CDR3aa: CASSRDRGYNQPQHF
CDR3nt: TGTGCCAGTAGTCGGGACAGGGGTTACAATCAGCCCCAGCATTTT
v_gene: TRBV19
j_gene: TRBJ1-5
d_gene: TRBD1
abundance: .

CDR3aa: CASYISPGAEAFF
CDR3nt: TGTGCCAGCTACATATCACCGGGGGCTGAAGCTTTCTTT
v_gene: TRBV12-3/TRBV12-4
j_gene: TRBJ1-1
d_gene: .
abundance: .

CDR3aa: CASSIGRYEQFF
CDR3nt: TGTGCCAGTAGTATTGGCCGTTATGAGCAGTTCTTC
v_gene: TRBV19
j_gene: TRBJ2-1
d_gene: .
abundance: .

CDR3aa: CASSYQDGETQYF
CDR3nt: TGTGCCAGCAGTTATCAGGATGGAGAGACCCAGTACTTC
v_gene: TRBV6-5
j_gene: TRBJ2-5
d_gene: .
abundance: few

CDR3aa: CASSFLQGTISEKLFF
CDR3nt: TGTGCCAGCAGCTTCTTACAGGGGACGATTTCGGAAAAACTGTTTTTT
v_gene: TRBV7-9
j_gene: TRBJ1-4
d_gene: TRBD1
abundance: .

CDR3aa: CASSQVAGAPYEQYF
CDR3nt: TGTGCCAGCAGCCAAGTTGCGGGGGCCCCGTACGAGCAGTACTTC
v_gene: TRBV3-1/TRBV3-2
j_gene: TRBJ2-7
d_gene: .
abundance: .

CDR3aa: CASSFEGVAVVYGYTF
CDR3nt: TGTGCCAGCAGCTTTGAGGGGGTCGCGGTGGTGTATGGCTACACCTTC
v_gene: TRBV5-4
j_gene: TRBJ1-2
d_gene: .
abundance: once

CDR3aa: CASSVEQAPYGYTF
CDR3nt: TGTGCCAGCAGCGTAGAGCAGGCTCCCTATGGCTACACCTTC
v_gene: TRBV9
j_gene: TRBJ1-2
d_gene: .
abundance: few

CDR3aa: CASSTGCTEAFF
CDR3nt: TGTGCCAGCAGCACAGGGTGCACTGAAGCTTTCTTT
v_gene: TRBV5-6
j_gene: TRBJ1-1
d_gene: .
abundance: .

CDR3aa: CASSLPSGGASETQYF
CDR3nt: TGTGCCAGCAGTTTACCTAGCGGGGGGGCGTCAGAGACCCAGTACTTC
v_gene: TRBV28
j_gene: TRBJ2-5
d_gene: TRBD2
abundance: .

CDR3aa: CASSLFRGDLRGELFF
CDR3nt: TGTGCCAGCAGTTTATTTCGCGGGGACCTCAGGGGGGAGCTGTTTTTT
v_gene: TRBV27
j_gene: TRBJ2-2
d_gene: .
abundance: .

CDR3aa: CASSSGQGLRYGYTF
CDR3nt: TGTGCCAGCAGCTCCGGACAGGGTCTACGCTATGGCTACACCTTC
v_gene: TRBV5-6
j_gene: TRBJ1-2
d_gene: TRBD1
abundance: .

CDR3aa: CASSKGGPGTEAFF
CDR3nt: TGTGCCAGCAGTAAGGGGGGGCCGGGCACTGAAGCTTTCTTT
v_gene: TRBV2
j_gene: TRBJ1-1
d_gene: .
abundance: few

CDR3aa: CASSSGGEQYF
CDR3nt: TGTGCCAGCAGCTCAGGGGGGGAGCAGTACTTC
v_gene: TRBV7-9
j_gene: TRBJ2-7
d_gene: .
abundance: .

CDR3aa: CASSLAGTGGANTGELFF
CDR3nt: TGTGCCAGCAGCTTAGCGGGTACAGGGGGCGCCAACACCGGGGAGCTGTTTTTT
v_gene: TRBV7-3
j_gene: TRBJ2-2
d_gene: TRBD1
abundance: once

CDR3aa: CASSPTQVGYTF
CDR3nt: TGTGCCAGCAGTCCGACGCAGGTTGGCTACACCTTC
v_gene: TRBV6-2/TRBV6-3
j_gene: TRBJ1-2
d_gene: .
abundance: .

CDR3aa: CASSFSPGISGYTF
CDR3nt: TGTGCCAGCAGTTTCTCTCCAGGGATTTCTGGCTACACCTTC
v_gene: TRBV27
j_gene: TRBJ1-2
d_gene: .
abundance: .

CDR3aa: CASGQVSGEQFF
CDR3nt: TGTGCCAGCGGACAGGTATCGGGTGAGCAGTTCTTC
v_gene: TRBV11-3
j_gene: TRBJ2-1
d_gene: TRBD1
abundance: .

CDR3aa: CASSISPAGTEAFF
CDR3nt: TGTGCCAGTAGTATATCCCCGGCGGGGACTGAAGCTTTCTTT
v_gene: TRBV19
j_gene: TRBJ1-1
d_gene: .
abundance: few

CDR3aa: CASSDGQVITYEQYF
CDR3nt: TGTGCCAGCAGTGATGGACAGGTCATCACCTACGAGCAGTACTTC
v_gene: TRBV6-1
j_gene: TRBJ2-7
d_gene: TRBD1
abundance: .

CDR3aa: CASSYSEGAGELFF
CDR3nt: TGTGCCAGCAGTTACAGCGAGGGGGCCGGGGAGCTGTTTTTT
v_gene: TRBV6-2/TRBV6-3
j_gene: TRBJ2-2
d_gene: .
abundance: .

CDR3aa: CASSPQGALVYEQYF
CDR3nt: TGTGCCAGCAGCCCACAGGGGGCGCTGGTCTACGAGCAGTACTTC
v_gene: TRBV7-9
j_gene: TRBJ2-7
d_gene: TRBD1
abundance: .

CDR3aa: CASSQEGGGARTDTQYF
CDR3nt: TGCGCCAGCAGCCAAGAGGGCGGGGGGGCCCGGACAGATACGCAGTATTTT
v_gene: TRBV4-1
j_gene: TRBJ2-3
d_gene: TRBD2
abundance: .

CDR3aa: CASSLGTGYYEQYF
CDR3nt: TGTGCCAGCAGCTTAGGGACAGGGTACTACGAGCAGTACTTC
v_gene: TRBV11-2
j_gene: TRBJ2-7
d_gene: TRBD1
abundance: .

CDR3aa: CASSTTGGSYNSPLHF
CDR3nt: TGTGCCAGCAGCACAACAGGGGGCTCCTATAATTCACCCCTCCACTTT
v_gene: TRBV5-5
j_gene: TRBJ1-6
d_gene: TRBD1
abundance: .

CDR3aa: CAWTSGTRTGELFF
CDR3nt: TGTGCCTGGACTTCCGGGACTAGGACCGGGGAGCTGTTTTTT
v_gene: TRBV30
j_gene: TRBJ2-2
d_gene: TRBD2
abundance: .

CDR3aa: CASSLASGQGQRNGYTF
CDR3nt: TGTGCCAGCAGTCTCGCATCGGGGCAGGGGCAAAGGAATGGCTACACCTTC
v_gene: TRBV6-6
j_gene: TRBJ1-2
d_gene: .
abundance: .

CDR3aa: CAWMAAWFGLSGNTIYF
CDR3nt: TGTGCCTGGATGGCGGCCTGGTTCGGTCTCTCTGGAAACACCATATATTTT
v_gene: TRBV30
j_gene: TRBJ1-3
d_gene: .
abundance: .

CDR3aa: CASSRTGGALETQYF
CDR3nt: TGCGCCAGCAGCCGGACCGGCGGGGCCCTGGAGACCCAGTACTTC
v_gene: TRBV4-3
j_gene: TRBJ2-5
d_gene: .
abundance: .

CDR3aa: CASSSRDRGGYTF
CDR3nt: TGTGCCAGCAGTTCCCGGGACAGGGGTGGCTACACCTTC
v_gene: TRBV2
j_gene: TRBJ1-2
d_gene: TRBD1
abundance: .

CDR3aa: CSAATDSGNTIYF
CDR3nt: TGCAGCGCAGCGACAGACTCTGGAAACACCATATATTTT
v_gene: TRBV29-1
j_gene: TRBJ1-3
d_gene: .
abundance: .

CDR3aa: CASSVEALTYEQYF
CDR3nt: TGTGCCAGCAGCGTAGAAGCACTGACCTACGAGCAGTACTTC
v_gene: TRBV9
j_gene: TRBJ2-7
d_gene: .
abundance: .